The 3 T cell receptor beta chains reported below all come from one sample, sequenced in a study of CD4 T cells in relation to SARS-CoV-2 and coronaviruses (dated by TCRdb to about 2021). No antigen is known for these receptors. CD4+ T cells from unexposed donors were collected before the COVID-19 pandemic (2011-2018). After around eleven days of culture, CD4+ T cells were isolated with the EasySep CD4+ T cell isolation kit. Receptors were amplified or captured by the immunoSEQ multiplex PCR assay. Held by TCRdb, this immuneACCESS table contains in-frame sequences only and omits some clones. Under half of the omission traces to an unresolved V gene where checked; the cause of the rest is unknown. The sample data list about 22,000 clones, and 72% of these were observed just once. Around 17% of the sample comes from the top ten. Sequences were obtained from CD4+ T cells from PBMCs, cultured in vitro. These TCRs come from a human donor in good health.

The chain is built from TRBV29-1 and TRBJ1-6, with D maybe TRBD1 (6 bases). Germline CDR1 SQVTM, CDR2 ANQGSEA. The V and J ends lost 3 bases and 1 base respectively, with 25 bases between them. The CDR3 is made up of 20 amino acids. The CDR3 bases are TGCAGCGTTGAGAGGCCCCCCACAGGGAGGGTCAGGTCCTATAATTCACCCCTCCACTTT. It codes for CSVERPPTGRVRSYNSPLHF.

This chain uses TRBV27 with TRBJ2-7; TRBD1 matches at 8 bases. V gave up 6 bases and J gave up 2 bases; unmatched junction bases: 9. Germline-derived CDR1 and CDR2 are MNHEY and SMNVEV (reference sequence). This CDR3 region has 15 residues. CDR3 protein: CASSPDTGGPYEQYF. DNA of the CDR3: TGTGCCAGCAGCCCTGATACAGGGGGACCCTACGAGCAGTACTTC.

This chain connects TRBV9 to TRBJ2-3, with no clear D. This CDR3 spans 13 amino acids. The germline V gene encodes CDR1 SGDLS and CDR2 YYNGEE. V lost 4 bases, J lost 6 bases, and 12 bases lay in between. The DNA of the CDR3 is TGTGCCAGCAGCCTCGACCTTGGGGATACGCAGTATTTT. This translates into CASSLDLGDTQYF.